A single sample gave rise to the 16 T cell receptor beta chains below, sequenced in a study of T-cell reconstitution after alpha-beta-depleted transplantation in children. Unique molecular identifiers were used in preparing the TCRbeta library. In TCRdb, the PCR reads were re-called with MiXCR into one record per CDR3 protein. The data show about 230,000 distinct CDR3 sequences, about 9.2% seen once. Sequencing was performed on PBMCs from the stem cell graft donor, taken from the stem cell graft. These receptors all come from a human donor who donated a stem cell graft to a child with acute lymphoblastic leukemia.

This clonotype was observed a few times. This chain uses TRBV20-1 with TRBJ2-7; unclear D gene. Looked up from germline, CDR1 is DFQATT and CDR2 is SNEGSKA (reference sequence). V was cut by 1 base and J by 6 bases, with 19 bases left in between. CDR3 length: 15 residues. The CDR3 nucleotides are TGCAGTGCTAGAGGCTCGGCGGCAGGTTTTGGCGAGCAGTACTTC. Amino acids: CSARGSAAGFGEQYF.

This clonotype was seen repeatedly, ten times or more. The CDR3 region is CASSLQGTSYNEQFF. CDR3 in DNA: TGTGCCAGCAGTTTACAGGGAACTTCATACAATGAGCAGTTCTTC. The V call is TRBV12-3 or TRBV12-4, the J call TRBJ2-1, with D possibly TRBD1 on 5 matching bases. V was pared by 2 bases and J by 4 bases, with 12 bases between. The CDR3 has 15 residues.

The chain uses TRBV5-1 and TRBJ2-1; TRBD2 aligns across 13 bases. Trimming at V came to 0 bases and at J to 9 bases, leaving 9 bases not matched to a gene. Germline CDR1 SGHRS, CDR2 YFSETQ. This CDR3 region has 17 residues. CDR3 coding DNA: TGCGCCAGCAGCTTGGTGGAACTAGCGGGGGGGCCTGCTGAGCAGTTCTTC. Translating gives CASSLVELAGGPAEQFF.

This clonotype was observed a handful of times. The CDR3 DNA sequence: TGCAGCCTCTGGGTGAGGCCAGATACGCAGTATTTT. Translated, it gives CSLWVRPDTQYF. V and J are TRBV29-1 and TRBJ2-3, with D uncertain. CDR1 and CDR2 (germline): SQVTM, ANQGSEA. This CDR3 is built from 12 residues. The V and J ends lost 8 bases and 4 bases respectively, with 13 bases between them.

This clonotype has more than one count but fewer than ten. V is TRBV10-2 and J is TRBJ1-5; D is unclear. Per germline, CDR1 WSHSY and CDR2 SAAADI. The CDR3 extends over 15 amino acids. V was trimmed by 3 bases and J by 7 bases, leaving 16 bases between them. The chain's CDR3 is CASSDSLREWQPQHF. CDR3 DNA sequence: TGCGCCAGCAGTGATAGTTTGAGGGAATGGCAGCCCCAGCATTTT.

This clonotype was picked up a small number of times. The genes are TRBV11-2 and TRBJ2-7; no reliable D call. The CDR3 covers 13 residues. CDR1 SGHAT and CDR2 FQNNGV come from the germline V gene. Trimming stripped 1 base from V and 2 bases from J, with 6 bases between. CDR3 nucleotide sequence: TGTGCCAGCAGCTTAGTGAATCCCTACGAGCAGTACTTC. Its protein product is CASSLVNPYEQYF.

At least ten counts were recorded for this clonotype. The genes are TRBV5-1 and TRBJ1-1; 7 bases map to TRBD1. The CDR3 is 18 amino acids. In germline, CDR1 is SGHRS, CDR2 YFSETQ. J was trimmed by 4 bases and V by 0 bases; bases with no gene match: 15. The CDR3 nucleotides read TGCGCCAGCAGCTTGGACCCCAGGGGGGTCAGGGAACTCACTGAAGCTTTCTTT. It translates to CASSLDPRGVRELTEAFF.

In this sample, this clonotype turned up once. V usage is TRBV2 and J usage is TRBJ1-5; 9 nucleotides agree with TRBD1. The CDR3 consists of 16 residues. In germline, CDR1 is SNHLY, CDR2 FYNNEI. V was clipped by 6 bases and J by 0 bases; unmatched bases: 6. CDR3 region: CASSLTGGFSNQPQHF. The CDR3 region has the DNA TGTGCCAGCAGCCTGACAGGGGGATTTAGCAATCAGCCCCAGCATTTT.

The rearrangement uses TRBV4-3 and TRBJ2-6; 12 bases are a match to TRBD1. The CDR3 sequence is 18 residues long. The V gene end was trimmed by 0 bases and the J gene end by 8 bases; junction bases not matched to a gene: 8. Germline V gene data show CDR1 as LGHNA and CDR2 as YSLEER. The CDR3 coding sequence is TGCGCCAGCAGCCAAGAAGGATGGGGACAGGGGGCAACCAACGTCCTGACTTTC. This sequence encodes CASSQEGWGQGATNVLTF.

The J gene is TRBJ1-1, the V gene TRBV6-6, with D maybe TRBD1 (6 bases). The CDR3 runs to 13 residues. Trimming pared 0 bases from V and 8 bases from J, leaving 10 bases between. Germline-derived CDR1 and CDR2 are MNHNY and SVGAGI (reference sequence). CDR3 amino acids: CASSYSGQIEAFF. Written as DNA, the CDR3 is TGTGCCAGCAGTTACTCCGGACAGATAGAAGCTTTCTTT.

This clonotype was counted a few times. The V gene is TRBV12-3 or TRBV12-4, the J gene TRBJ2-1; D ambiguous. V gave up 2 bases and J gave up 8 bases, with 4 bases separating them. This CDR3 is built from 11 residues. The CDR3 loop is CASSLWDEQFF. In DNA form, the CDR3 reads TGTGCCAGCAGTTTATGGGATGAGCAGTTCTTC.

The sample holds many counts of this clonotype. The chain joins TRBV4-2 to TRBJ2-7; D is possibly TRBD1 or TRBD2 (5 bases each). The CDR3 extends over 16 amino acids. The germline gives CDR1 LGHNA, CDR2 YNFKEQ. Trimming removed 3 bases from V and 3 bases from J, with 18 bases in between. Here the CDR3 reads CASSQPPGTGVYEQYF. CDR3 DNA: TGTGCCAGCAGCCAGCCACCCGGGACCGGTGTCTACGAGCAGTACTTC.

In its sample, this clonotype was seen a few times. The chain couples TRBV6-5 to TRBJ2-3, with 8 bases aligning to TRBD2. Germline CDR1 is MNHEY and CDR2 is SVGAGI. J gave up 2 bases and V 4 bases, and 8 bases lay outside the gene matches. The CDR3 totals 16 residues. The CDR3 spells CASSFLRGGTTDTQYF. The CDR3 nucleotides are TGTGCCAGCAGTTTCCTTCGCGGGGGGACCACAGATACGCAGTATTTT.

The V gene is TRBV7-9, the J gene TRBJ2-2; no reliable D call. Germline V lookup: CDR1 SEHNR, CDR2 FQNEAQ (reference sequence). Trimming pared 7 bases from V and 9 bases from J, leaving 6 bases between. The CDR3 length is 10 residues. The CDR3 DNA follows: TGTGCCAGCACCAACCGGGAGCTGTTTTTT. Translation: CASTNRELFF. The full variable domain, with the rest looked up from reference TRBV7-9 and TRBJ2-2, is DTGVSQNPRHKITKRGQNVTFRCDPISEHNRLYWYRQTLGQGPEFLTYFQNEAQLEKSRLLSDRFSAERPKGSFSTLEIQRTEQGDSAMYLCASTNRELFFGEGSRLTVL.

CDR3 amino acids: CASTSFGETYEQYF. CDR3 sequence (DNA): TGTGCCAGCACTTCGTTTGGGGAGACCTACGAGCAGTACTTC. V usage is TRBV6-2 or TRBV6-3 and J usage is TRBJ2-7, with D possibly matching TRBD2 (5 bases). The V gene's germline CDR1 is MNHEY and CDR2 SVGEGT. The CDR3 is made up of 14 amino acids. Trimming left V 7 bases short and J 2 bases short, with 15 bases between.

The chain recombines TRBV5-1 with TRBJ1-6; D remains ambiguous. The V end was cut by 3 bases, the J end by 8 bases, with 9 bases between. This CDR3 has 13 amino acids. Germline CDR1 is SGHRS and CDR2 is YFSETQ. The CDR3, as DNA: TGCGCCAGCAGCTCCACCAGAGATTCACCCCTCCACTTT. Translation: CASSSTRDSPLHF.